This T cell receptor beta chain was profiled in a study of PD-L1 blockade in urothelial cancer. Study as a whole: At some point between 2013 and 2015, patients got going on atezolizumab, taking 1,200 mg intravenously every 3 weeks. The median T cell count in blood samples was more than 110,000. Study-wide findings and caveats: Pretreatment clonality of the blood TCR repertoire below the median was predictive of superior survival.

About this clone: What it binds is not known.

The CDR3 spans 14 residues. With V trimmed by 5 bases and J by 2 bases, 3 bases remained unmatched. Germline CDR1 and CDR2: SGHNT and YYREEE (reference sequence). Method: immunoSEQ multiplex PCR; TCRdb's copy keeps in-frame clones and lacks some. The data show 40,000 to 55,000 clones, more than 70% seen once. As for time point: pretreatment peripheral blood. The chain is built from TRBV5-4 and TRBJ1-1; 10 bases are a match to TRBD1. The TCR was taken from a man in his sixties with urothelial cancer. Sample: PBMCs, taken around atezolizumab (anti-PD-L1) treatment. CDR3 DNA sequence: TGTGCCAGCAGATTGACAGGGGGCAACACTGAAGCTTTCTTT. It codes for CASRLTGGNTEAFF.